The source of this T cell receptor beta chain is a study of spatial heterogeneity in lung cancer. General observations from the study: The study found ubiquitous expanded tumor TCRs in blood more at resection than follow-up.

A distinct unique molecular identifier was carried by each TCR cDNA molecule. TCRdb re-analysed the 5' RACE reads in MiXCR, keeping a single row per CDR3 protein. The sample consists of around 110,000 distinct CDR3 sequences, over 9% of them appearing once. The time point was: blood at routine non-recurrence follow-up after resection. Unsorted tumor, nontumor lung tissue or cryopreserved PBMC supplied the whole RNA. This clonotype has just a few counts. The target antigen is unknown. The length of the CDR3 is 12 residues. V gave up 10 bases and J gave up 4 bases; unmatched junction bases: 7. Germline CDR1 is MNHEY and CDR2 is SVGAGI.

V gene TRBV6-5 combines with J gene TRBJ2-7, with 7 bases identical to TRBD1. The sequencing here drew on PBMCs, taken at follow-up. The source of this sequence is a male donor with early-stage non-small cell lung cancer. CDR3 coding DNA: TGTGCCAATGACAGGGTTGGATACGAGCAGTACTTC. It is translated as CANDRVGYEQYF.